These 9 T cell receptor beta chains originate from one sample sequenced in a study of T cell clonality in common variable immunodeficiency. Some clones are missing from TCRdb's copy, which holds only in-frame ones; the method was immunoSEQ multiplex PCR. Observed in the sample are 50,000 to 70,000 clones, none of them singletons. Source material: peripheral blood mononuclear cells. Receptor source: a person aged 18 to 75 in good health.

In its sample, this clone was seen many times. Read sequence stops 3 residues before the CDR3 end, and the germline J gene provides the missing end. This chain links TRBV5-1 with TRBJ2-2, with 9 positions matching TRBD2. Germline assignment: CDR1 SGHRS and CDR2 YFSETQ. The CDR3 is made up of 15 amino acids. The ends lost 3 bases at V and 5 bases at J; junction bases unmatched: 5. The CDR3: CASSSGTSLTGELFF. The CDR3 bases that were read are TGCGCCAGCAGCTCCGGGACTAGCCTGACCGGGGAG.

This clone was counted between two and nine times. Coverage ceases 3 residues before the CDR3 finishes, and the germline J gene fills in the end. The rearrangement joins TRBV5-3 to TRBJ2-4; 9 bases line up with TRBD2. TRBV5-3 is an ORF for which the function is uncertain. The V and J ends lost 3 bases and 0 bases, in that order; junction bases with no gene match: 13. This CDR3 comprises 19 residues. CDR3 sequence reads: CARSSLAGTQITAKNIQYF. CDR3 DNA, as far as it was read: TGTGCCAGAAGCTCCCTAGCGGGGACCCAAATAACAGCCAAAAACATT.

About this clone: The missing CDR3 end, 3 residues past where the read stops, is filled in from the germline J gene. The chain employs TRBV19 and TRBJ1-4, with D tentatively TRBD1 (5 bases). Germline V gene sequence: CDR1 LNHDA, CDR2 SQIVND (reference sequence). The CDR3 totals 15 residues. CDR3: CASSSDGSGANVLFF. The part of the CDR3 DNA that was read is TGTGCCAGTAGTTCGGACGGTTCTGGGGCCAACGTA.

The sample holds many counts of this clone. The read comes to an end 3 residues before the CDR3 does, leaving the germline J gene to fill in the end. The rearrangement joins TRBV5-5 to TRBJ1-6, with D perhaps TRBD1 (5 bases). V lost 5 bases and J 7 bases, leaving 16 bases between the germline ends. The CDR3 runs 15 residues. In germline, CDR1 is SGHKS, CDR2 YYEKEE (reference sequence). Here the CDR3 reads CASREVGTANSPLHF. CDR3 DNA (partial): TGTGCCAGCAGGGAGGTAGGGACTGCGAATTCACCC.

This clone was seen ten or more times. The read halts 3 residues ahead of the CDR3 end, with the missing end drawn from the germline J gene. This chain links TRBV19 with TRBJ2-7; 10 nucleotides match TRBD2. Per the germline V gene, CDR1 is LNHDA and CDR2 is SQIVND (reference sequence). V was pared by 5 bases and J by 3 bases, with 10 bases of the junction left unmatched. The CDR3 sequence is 16 residues long. CDR3 bases read: TGTGCCAGTAGTCCCCCGCCCACTAGCGGGAACTACGAG. Protein product: CASSPPPTSGNYE. The whole CDR3 is CASSPPPTSGNYEQYF.

This clone was observed at least ten times. The read finishes 3 residues shy of the CDR3 end, and the germline J gene is used to complete it. The V gene is TRBV5-1, the J gene TRBJ1-2; D is uncertain. Germline V gives CDR1 SGHRS, CDR2 YFSETQ. CDR3 size: 14 residues. The V gene lost 4 bases and the J gene lost 6 bases, with 16 bases spanning the gap. CDR3 protein: CASSPASSWDGYTF. CDR3 DNA, as far as it was read: TGCGCCAGCAGCCCAGCGTCGTCCTGGGATGGC.

The sample holds many counts of this clone. The sequence runs out 3 residues before the end of the CDR3; the remainder is reconstructed from the germline J gene. The chain is built from TRBV30 and TRBJ1-1; D is unclear. Germline CDR1 is GTSNPN and CDR2 is SVGIG (reference sequence). The CDR3 has 12 amino acids. V shed 5 bases and J shed 7 bases, with 14 bases lying between them. The CDR3 spells CAWGGTGVEAFF. The CDR3 bases that were read are TGTGCCTGGGGTGGAACCGGGGTTGAA.

This clone has ten or more counts. The CDR3 goes on 3 residues after the read ends, and that part is filled in from the germline J gene. The chain couples TRBV5-6 to TRBJ1-6; maybe TRBD1 (5 bases). The germline gives CDR1 SGHDT, CDR2 YYEEEE. The CDR3 consists of 15 residues. Deletions cut 4 bases from V and 8 bases from J, with 16 bases between. The CDR3 here is CASSRGVSGDSPLHF. The CDR3 DNA, read in part, is TGTGCCAGCAGCCGGGGGGTCTCGGGGGATTCACCC.

This clone was counted at least ten times. The CDR3 end lies 3 residues beyond the end of the read and is filled in from the germline J gene. The chain joins TRBV20-1 to TRBJ2-1; TRBD2 aligns across 10 bases. Germline CDR1 is DFQATT and CDR2 is SNEGSKA (reference sequence). V gave up 5 bases and J gave up 0 bases; unmatched junction bases: 7. This CDR3 is built from 16 residues. CDR3 DNA (partial): TGCAGTGCTCAAAGCGGGGGGGGAAGCTCCTACAATGAG. This translates into CSAQSGGGSSYNE. The CDR3, in full, reads CSAQSGGGSSYNEQFF.